This T cell receptor beta chain comes out of a study of glioma-infiltrating T cells. Trimming stripped 0 bases from V and 0 bases from J, with 8 bases between. The CDR3 has 15 residues. The germline V gene encodes CDR1 MNHNY and CDR2 SVGAGI (reference sequence). Study-wide results and caveats: Tissue and blood shared very few CDR3 sequences.

This clonotype was recorded at least ten times. Its antigen is undetermined. Amplification of TCR alpha and beta CDR3 regions from RNA used iRepertoire nested multiplex PCR. Input was roughly 85-400 ng of tissue mRNA or PBMC total RNA. TCRdb fed the multiplex PCR reads into MiXCR, producing one record per CDR3 protein. The sample lists more than 110,000 distinct CDR3 sequences, 35% to 50% occurring once. Sequenced input: glioma tissue, nonneoplastic brain tissue, or PBMCs (not recorded which). The sequence came from a human donor with low-grade glioma or glioblastoma, undergoing nonglioma brain surgery, or in good health (not recorded which). J is TRBJ1-1 and V is TRBV6-6; D unclear. The CDR3 nucleotides read TGTGCCAGCAGTTACTCGGCAGCCCTGAACACTGAAGCTTTCTTT. Amino acids: CASSYSAALNTEAFF.